This TCR beta chain was obtained from a study of a mutant IDH1 vaccine in newly diagnosed glioma. Regarding time point: week 23, last vaccination. Each dose of the vaccine consisted of 300 ug of mutant IDH1 20-mer peptide, with topical imiquimod. Only in-frame clones appear in the TCRdb table, and some are missing; sequencing was by immunoSEQ multiplex PCR. The data contain tens of thousands of clones, roughly four fifths of them singletons. The CDR3 runs 12 residues. The V end was cut by 5 bases, the J end by 8 bases, with 12 bases between. The germline V gene encodes CDR1 SGHVS and CDR2 FNYEAQ. Concerning this clone: What it recognizes is unknown.

This receptor was identified in a man aged 40-55 years with glioma. The chain is built from TRBV7-6 and TRBJ1-1, with D unclear. The sequences come from PBMCs, collected from a glioma patient whose treatment included an IDH1 peptide vaccine. In DNA, the CDR3 is TGTGCCAGCAGCATCAATCCCGGAGAAGCTTTCTTT. The encoded protein is CASSINPGEAFF.